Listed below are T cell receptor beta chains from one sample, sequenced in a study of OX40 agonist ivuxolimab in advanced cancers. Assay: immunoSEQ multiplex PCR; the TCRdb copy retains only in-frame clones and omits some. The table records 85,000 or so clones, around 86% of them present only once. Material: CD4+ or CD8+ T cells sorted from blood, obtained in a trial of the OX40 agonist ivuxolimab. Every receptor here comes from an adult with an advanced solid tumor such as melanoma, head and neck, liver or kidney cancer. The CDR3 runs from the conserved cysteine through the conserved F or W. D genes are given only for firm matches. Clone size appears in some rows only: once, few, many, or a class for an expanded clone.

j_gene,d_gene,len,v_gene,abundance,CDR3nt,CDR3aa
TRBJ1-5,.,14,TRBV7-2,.,TGTGCCAGCAGCTTAAGTGCAGGGAATCAGCCCCAGCATTTT,CASSLSAGNQPQHF
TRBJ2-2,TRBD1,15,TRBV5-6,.,TGTGCCAGCAGCTTGACAGGGGGTAGGACCGGGGAGCTGTTTTTT,CASSLTGGRTGELFF
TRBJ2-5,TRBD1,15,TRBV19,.,TGTGCCAGTAACAAGGGGGCAGAATCGCGGGAGACCCAGTACTTC,CASNKGAESRETQYF
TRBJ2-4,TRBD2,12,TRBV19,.,TGTGCCAGTAGTATCGGGACTAGCGGACCGTACTTC,CASSIGTSGPYF
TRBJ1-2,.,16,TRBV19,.,TGTGCCAGTAGTATGGGGGGTGGAAATACTAACTATGGCTACACCTTC,CASSMGGGNTNYGYTF
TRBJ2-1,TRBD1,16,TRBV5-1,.,TGCGCCAGCAGCTTCACCGGGACAGGGCTCTACAATGAGCAGTTCTTC,CASSFTGTGLYNEQFF
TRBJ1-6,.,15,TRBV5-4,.,TGTGCCAGCAGCTCGTGGGGACGGACTAATTCACCCCTCCACTTT,CASSSWGRTNSPLHF
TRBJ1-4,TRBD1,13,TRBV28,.,TGTGCCAGCAGCGGGACAGGCAATGAAAAACTGTTTTTT,CASSGTGNEKLFF
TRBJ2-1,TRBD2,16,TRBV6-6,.,TGTGCCAGCAGTTACATGGGTGGACTAGTGAGCGATGAGCAGTTCTTC,CASSYMGGLVSDEQFF
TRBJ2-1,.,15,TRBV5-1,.,TGCGCCAGCAGAAAGACGGCGAGCTCCTACAATGAGCAGTTCTTC,CASRKTASSYNEQFF
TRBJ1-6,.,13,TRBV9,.,TGTGCCAGCAGCGAACCGGGGTTTGGACCCCTCCACTTT,CASSEPGFGPLHF
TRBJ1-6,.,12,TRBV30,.,TGTGCCTGGAACACCGACTGGGCACCCCTCCACTTT,CAWNTDWAPLHF
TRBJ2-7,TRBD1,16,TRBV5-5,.,TGTGCCAGCAGCTTGGCCCTCAGGGGGCCTCTCCACGAGCAGTACTTC,CASSLALRGPLHEQYF
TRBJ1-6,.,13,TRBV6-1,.,TGTGCCAGCAGCGCCCTAAAAGATTCACCCCTCCACTTT,CASSALKDSPLHF
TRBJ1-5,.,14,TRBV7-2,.,TGTGCCAGCAGCTGGGGAGTTAGCAATCAGCCCCAGCATTTT,CASSWGVSNQPQHF
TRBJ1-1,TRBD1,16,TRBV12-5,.,TGTGCTAGTGGTTTTGGGACAGGTATCAGGAGGACTGAAGCTTTCTTT,CASGFGTGIRRTEAFF
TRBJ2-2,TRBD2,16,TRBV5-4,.,TGTGCCAGCAGTGCCGGGACTAGCGGACTAACCGGGGAGCTGTTTTTT,CASSAGTSGLTGELFF
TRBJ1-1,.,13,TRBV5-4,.,TGTGCCAGCAGCAAGGGGCGGGACACTGAAGCTTTCTTT,CASSKGRDTEAFF
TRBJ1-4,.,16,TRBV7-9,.,TGTGCCAGCAGCACAACAGGAGCCCTGGCTAATGAAAAACTGTTTTTT,CASSTTGALANEKLFF
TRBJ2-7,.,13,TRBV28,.,TGTGCCAGCAGGGCAGGGACTGACTACGAGCAGTACTTC,CASRAGTDYEQYF
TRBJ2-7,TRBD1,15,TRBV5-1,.,TGCGCCAGCAGCCGCACCGGGACAGAACCCTACGAGCAGTACTTC,CASSRTGTEPYEQYF
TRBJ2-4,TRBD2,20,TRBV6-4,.,TGTGCCAGCAGTGACTCGGGTTCTAGCGGGGGGCCCTCAGCCAAAAACATTCAGTACTTC,CASSDSGSSGGPSAKNIQYF
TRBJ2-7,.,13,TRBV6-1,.,TGTGCCACCGGATTGTGGGTCGCCTACGAGCAGTACTTC,CATGLWVAYEQYF
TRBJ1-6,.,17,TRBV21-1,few,TGTGCCAGCAGTTTACCTCGAACGAAGCAAGAGAATTCACCCCTCCACTTT,CASSLPRTKQENSPLHF
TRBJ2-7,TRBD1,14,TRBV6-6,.,TGTGCCAGCTCCAGGGACAGTTACTCCTACGAGCAGTACTTC,CASSRDSYSYEQYF